This TCR beta chain is drawn from a study of molecular identifiers for immune sequencing clone quantification. Germline CDR1 and CDR2: LNHNV and YYDKDF (reference sequence). The CDR3 spans 14 residues. Trimming stripped 6 bases from V and 4 bases from J, with 15 bases between. For bulk TCR libraries, previously described methods and listed TCR primers were used. Using its own MiXCR run on the PCR reads, TCRdb lists one record per CDR3 protein. The sample carries about half a million distinct CDR3 sequences, about 25% recorded once. For this clonotype: What it recognizes is unknown.

General observations from the study: Highly expanded clone sizes could be underestimated by identical TCR molecules that share a barcode. The study found clones above 20 RNA copies held over 98% of effector molecules and under 1% in naive cells.

Naive CD8 T cells were sorted as CD8+CD4-CCR7+CD45RA+. The V gene is TRBV15, the J gene TRBJ1-1, with unresolved D. The receptor comes from a human donor in good health. Some libraries in this study had Jurkat cell RNA spiked in. The sequenced material came from naive CD8+ T cells from blood, with Jurkat cell RNA spiked in. This sample's subset: FACS-sorted CD8+CD4-CCR7+CD45RA+ naive T cells. CDR3 loop: CATSNRTGGTEAFF. The CDR3 DNA sequence: TGTGCCACCAGTAATCGGACGGGCGGCACTGAAGCTTTCTTT.